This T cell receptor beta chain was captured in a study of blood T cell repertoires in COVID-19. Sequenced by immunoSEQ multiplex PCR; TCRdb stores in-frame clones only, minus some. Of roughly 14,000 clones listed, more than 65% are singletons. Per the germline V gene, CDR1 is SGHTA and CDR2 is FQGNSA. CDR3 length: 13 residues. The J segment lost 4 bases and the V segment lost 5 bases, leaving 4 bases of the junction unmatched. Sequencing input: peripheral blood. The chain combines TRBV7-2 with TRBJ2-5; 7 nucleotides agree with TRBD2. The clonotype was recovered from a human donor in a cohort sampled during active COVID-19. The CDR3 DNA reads TGTGCCAGCAGCGGCCAGCGGGGAGAGACCCAGTACTTC. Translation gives CASSGQRGETQYF.